The 15 T cell receptor beta chains reported below all come from one sample, sequenced in a study of blood T cell repertoires in COVID-19. The assay was immunoSEQ multiplex PCR, and TCRdb's table has in-frame clones only and misses some. The table has about 74,000 clones, about nine tenths seen once; the top ten hold about 7%. The material sequenced was peripheral blood. Source of these receptors: a woman of 80 years or more with acute or convalescent COVID-19.

V is TRBV5-6 and J is TRBJ2-6, with D perhaps TRBD2 (6 bases). The CDR3 totals 16 residues. With 1 base removed from V and 2 bases from J, the gap between germline ends came to 10 bases. CDR1 is SGHDT, CDR2 YYEEEE, per germline. The CDR3 DNA reads TGTGCCAGCAGCTTGTTGTCGGGAGCTGGGGCCAACGTCCTGACTTTC. Translating gives CASSLLSGAGANVLTF. Full variable domain (missing parts from reference TRBV5-6 and TRBJ2-6): DAGVTQSPTHLIKTRGQQVTLRCSPKSGHDTVSWYQQALGQGPQFIFQYYEEEERQRGNFPDRFSGHQFPNYSSELNVNALLLGDSALYLCASSLLSGAGANVLTFGAGSRLTVL.

The chain has TRBV2 and TRBJ1-4; D might be TRBD1 (6 bases). This CDR3 has 15 amino acids. Germline CDR1 SNHLY, CDR2 FYNNEI. Trimming pared 3 bases from V and 4 bases from J, leaving 12 bases between. In DNA, the CDR3 is TGTGCCAGCAGTGATATACAGGGCTTTAATGAAAAACTGTTTTTT. Translated: CASSDIQGFNEKLFF.

The rearrangement joins TRBV9 to TRBJ1-1; a weak D match, TRBD1 (6 bases). This CDR3 contains 15 residues. CDR1 and CDR2 (germline): SGDLS, YYNGEE. Between the trimmed V and J ends, which lost 2 bases and 1 base, there was a span of 12 bases. CDR3 nucleotides: TGTGCCAGCAGCGTTGGGGCAGGGGCGAACACTGAAGCTTTCTTT. This gives the protein CASSVGAGANTEAFF.

This clone was counted a few times. The CDR3 protein is CASSSRAQEAFF. The DNA for the CDR3 is TGTGCCAGCAGTTCCCGCGCACAGGAAGCTTTCTTT. V usage is TRBV6-2 or TRBV6-3 and J usage is TRBJ1-1; unclear D gene. Germline CDR1 MNHEY, CDR2 SVGEGT. Trimming pared 4 bases from V and 8 bases from J, leaving 11 bases between. This CDR3 region has 12 residues.

The V call is TRBV19, the J call TRBJ1-6; 7 bases are shared with TRBD1. CDR1 LNHDA and CDR2 SQIVND come from the germline V gene (reference sequence). V was clipped by 5 bases and J by 7 bases; unmatched bases: 11. This CDR3 is built from 16 residues. The CDR3 region has the DNA TGTGCCAGTAGTGCCCACCGACAGGGTTGGAATTCACCCCTCCACTTT. It encodes CASSAHRQGWNSPLHF.

The table lists this clone with a count of one. Relative to the germline gene, one junction end is altered; a read error may explain this. The V call is TRBV4-1, the J call TRBJ2-7, with 9 bases lining up with TRBD1. The CDR3 runs 15 residues. In germline, CDR1 is MGHRA, CDR2 YSYEKL. The CDR3 is CASSARGTGSFEQYF. Here the CDR3 DNA reads TGCGCCAGCAGCGCCCGAGGGACAGGGTCCTTCGAGCAGTACTTC.

The V and J genes are TRBV19 and TRBJ1-3, with TRBD1 matching over 9 bases. The CDR3 spans 17 residues. In germline, CDR1 is LNHDA, CDR2 SQIVND (reference sequence). The junction had 8 bases not matched to a gene; V was cut back by 5 bases and J by 0 bases. The CDR3 loop reads CASSPRTGAHSGNTIYF. As DNA, the CDR3 is TGTGCCAGTAGTCCACGGACAGGGGCACACTCTGGAAACACCATATATTTT.

This clone was observed many times. The V and J genes are TRBV2 and TRBJ1-2; maybe TRBD1 (5 bases). The CDR3 is 15 amino acids. The V gene's germline CDR1 is SNHLY and CDR2 FYNNEI. V shed 0 bases and J shed 7 bases, with 15 bases lying between them. DNA of the CDR3: TGTGCCAGCAGTGAAGCGGGACTATCAACGGGTGGCTACACCTTC. Its protein product is CASSEAGLSTGGYTF.

This chain links TRBV30 with TRBJ1-2, with 7 bases that match TRBD1. There are 16 residues in the CDR3. V dropped 0 bases and J dropped 2; count of bases not matched to a gene: 9. Per the germline V gene, CDR1 is GTSNPN and CDR2 is SVGIG (reference sequence). CDR3 loop: CAWSVPPGQQNYGYTF. DNA of the CDR3: TGTGCCTGGAGTGTCCCCCCGGGACAGCAGAACTATGGCTACACCTTC.

The CDR3 DNA reads TGCGCCAGCAGCCACGGGAGGGCCGAAGCTTACAATGAGCAGTTCTTC. Translated, it gives CASSHGRAEAYNEQFF. The V gene is TRBV5-1, the J gene TRBJ2-1, with 8 bases lining up with TRBD2. Germline V lookup: CDR1 SGHRS, CDR2 YFSETQ. The CDR3 runs 16 residues. V shed 4 bases and J 4 bases; nucleotides not matched to a gene: 10. Complete variable domain (other parts from reference TRBV5-1 and TRBJ2-1): KAGVTQTPRYLIKTRGQQVTLSCSPISGHRSVSWYQQTPGQGLQFLFEYFSETQRNKGNFPGRFSGRQFSNSRSEMNVSTLELGDSALYLCASSHGRAEAYNEQFFGPGTRLTVL.

The chain recombines TRBV24-1 with TRBJ2-7, with D unresolved. Germline V CDR1 and CDR2: KGHDR, SFDVKD. V was pared by 0 bases and J by 4 bases, with 3 bases between. The CDR3 contains 12 residues. CDR3 protein: CATSDLLYEQYF. The CDR3 coding sequence is TGTGCCACCAGTGATTTGCTTTACGAGCAGTACTTC.

This clone was observed a handful of times. The V gene is TRBV7-8, the J gene TRBJ2-5; 12 positions match TRBD2. The junction had 7 bases not matched to a gene; V was cut back by 6 bases and J by 5 bases. The CDR3 extends over 15 amino acids. The germline V gene has CDR1 SGHVS and CDR2 FQNEAQ. CDR3 in amino acids: CASRFRLAGDETQYF. CDR3 sequence (DNA): TGTGCCAGCAGATTTAGACTAGCGGGAGACGAGACCCAGTACTTC.

The chain couples TRBV9 to TRBJ2-1, with unresolved D. Germline values: CDR1 SGDLS, CDR2 YYNGEE. Trimming removed 0 bases from V and 0 bases from J, with 7 bases in between. This CDR3 comprises 15 residues. CDR3 nucleotides: TGTGCCAGCAGCGTAGAAGGAGACTCCTACAATGAGCAGTTCTTC. Translated: CASSVEGDSYNEQFF.

The gene calls are TRBV5-6 and TRBJ2-5; 8 bases match TRBD1. The CDR3 loop spans 17 amino acids. Looked up from germline, CDR1 is SGHDT and CDR2 is YYEEEE. Losses at the gene ends were 4 bases for V and 4 bases for J; bases not matched to a gene: 15. CDR3 loop: CASSRLKTGVGGETQYF. The CDR3 DNA is TGTGCCAGCAGCCGGCTTAAGACAGGGGTGGGAGGAGAGACCCAGTACTTC.

About this clone itself: One junction end disagrees with the germline gene, perhaps due to a read error. The same CDR3 arises from other DNA sequences in this sample as well. The J gene is TRBJ1-6, the V gene TRBV7-9; no firm D call. This CDR3 is built from 16 residues. CDR1 and CDR2 (germline): SEHNR, FQNEAQ (reference sequence). CDR3 amino acids: CASSLAVTLNNSPLHF. The CDR3 coding sequence is TGTGCCAGCAGCTTAGCGGTGACACTGAATAATTCACCTCTCCACTTT.